Detailed here is one T cell receptor (beta chain). Its matching antigen is unknown. The data belong to a study of T cell responses to AZD1222 COVID-19 vaccine. General study results and limits: It should be noted that donors were predominantly white British and more often female, and clonal diversity was possibly underestimated.

V shed 2 bases and J shed 9 bases, with 14 bases lying between them. Germline V lookup: CDR1 KGHSY, CDR2 FQNENV. The CDR3 is 15 residues long. Assay used: immunoSEQ multiplex PCR; TCRdb lists only in-frame clones, some missing. The repertoire includes under 150,000 clones, roughly 88% of them detected once, and less than 6.5% sits in the top ten. Sequencing used peripheral blood, obtained 28 days after the second AZD1222 dose. The receptor was isolated from an adult who received the AZD1222 COVID-19 vaccine. This chain uses TRBV16 with TRBJ1-6; tentative D call: TRBD1 (5 bases). CDR3 loop: CASSQEGRGRSPLHF. In DNA, the CDR3 is TGTGCCAGCAGCCAAGAGGGACGGGGCCGTTCACCCCTCCACTTT.